This is a list of T cell receptor beta chains from one sample in a study of cytomegalovirus exposure and HLA in healthy donors. Using immunoSEQ multiplex PCR, the repertoire was profiled, and TCRdb retains in-frame clones only, with some absent. The repertoire holds roughly 100,000 clones, with over 9% as singletons. The sequencing sample was made of PBMCs. These TCRs come from a man aged 40-49 years in good health and CMV-seropositive. Both conserved end residues are part of each CDR3. A D gene is named only where the DNA matches it firmly.

v_call: TRBV30
d_call: TRBD2
cdr3_aa: CAWTPRETSYEQYF

v_call: TRBV5-4
d_call: .
cdr3_aa: CASSPGGTTLGGELFF

v_call: TRBV7-2
d_call: TRBD2
cdr3_aa: CASSLELAGARSTDTQYF

v_call: TRBV7-3
d_call: TRBD1
cdr3_aa: CASSKDRAGTDTQYF

v_call: TRBV10-1
d_call: .
cdr3_aa: CASRSGGGGSYEQYF

v_call: TRBV19
d_call: .
cdr3_aa: CASQGGSLLYGYTF

v_call: TRBV30
d_call: .
cdr3_aa: CAWSVPRDSSYEQYF

v_call: TRBV10-3
d_call: TRBD1
cdr3_aa: CAISDRQGTGELFF

v_call: TRBV28
d_call: TRBD2
cdr3_aa: CASRHALWEGRYEQYF

v_call: TRBV19
d_call: TRBD1
cdr3_aa: CASSSTGDTDTQYF

v_call: TRBV19
d_call: .
cdr3_aa: CASSSQGSNQPQHF

v_call: TRBV28
d_call: TRBD1
cdr3_aa: CASSLGFGGQDERETQYF

v_call: TRBV10-2
d_call: TRBD2
cdr3_aa: CASSPSGSGETQYF

v_call: TRBV6-6
d_call: .
cdr3_aa: CASSYGQSYGYTF

v_call: TRBV5-6
d_call: TRBD1
cdr3_aa: CASSGGPGQGFYEQYF

v_call: TRBV2
d_call: .
cdr3_aa: CASSGTVANTGELFF

v_call: TRBV2
d_call: TRBD2
cdr3_aa: CASSLGEGSEQFF

v_call: TRBV4-1
d_call: .
cdr3_aa: CASSPPGPVTNTEAFF